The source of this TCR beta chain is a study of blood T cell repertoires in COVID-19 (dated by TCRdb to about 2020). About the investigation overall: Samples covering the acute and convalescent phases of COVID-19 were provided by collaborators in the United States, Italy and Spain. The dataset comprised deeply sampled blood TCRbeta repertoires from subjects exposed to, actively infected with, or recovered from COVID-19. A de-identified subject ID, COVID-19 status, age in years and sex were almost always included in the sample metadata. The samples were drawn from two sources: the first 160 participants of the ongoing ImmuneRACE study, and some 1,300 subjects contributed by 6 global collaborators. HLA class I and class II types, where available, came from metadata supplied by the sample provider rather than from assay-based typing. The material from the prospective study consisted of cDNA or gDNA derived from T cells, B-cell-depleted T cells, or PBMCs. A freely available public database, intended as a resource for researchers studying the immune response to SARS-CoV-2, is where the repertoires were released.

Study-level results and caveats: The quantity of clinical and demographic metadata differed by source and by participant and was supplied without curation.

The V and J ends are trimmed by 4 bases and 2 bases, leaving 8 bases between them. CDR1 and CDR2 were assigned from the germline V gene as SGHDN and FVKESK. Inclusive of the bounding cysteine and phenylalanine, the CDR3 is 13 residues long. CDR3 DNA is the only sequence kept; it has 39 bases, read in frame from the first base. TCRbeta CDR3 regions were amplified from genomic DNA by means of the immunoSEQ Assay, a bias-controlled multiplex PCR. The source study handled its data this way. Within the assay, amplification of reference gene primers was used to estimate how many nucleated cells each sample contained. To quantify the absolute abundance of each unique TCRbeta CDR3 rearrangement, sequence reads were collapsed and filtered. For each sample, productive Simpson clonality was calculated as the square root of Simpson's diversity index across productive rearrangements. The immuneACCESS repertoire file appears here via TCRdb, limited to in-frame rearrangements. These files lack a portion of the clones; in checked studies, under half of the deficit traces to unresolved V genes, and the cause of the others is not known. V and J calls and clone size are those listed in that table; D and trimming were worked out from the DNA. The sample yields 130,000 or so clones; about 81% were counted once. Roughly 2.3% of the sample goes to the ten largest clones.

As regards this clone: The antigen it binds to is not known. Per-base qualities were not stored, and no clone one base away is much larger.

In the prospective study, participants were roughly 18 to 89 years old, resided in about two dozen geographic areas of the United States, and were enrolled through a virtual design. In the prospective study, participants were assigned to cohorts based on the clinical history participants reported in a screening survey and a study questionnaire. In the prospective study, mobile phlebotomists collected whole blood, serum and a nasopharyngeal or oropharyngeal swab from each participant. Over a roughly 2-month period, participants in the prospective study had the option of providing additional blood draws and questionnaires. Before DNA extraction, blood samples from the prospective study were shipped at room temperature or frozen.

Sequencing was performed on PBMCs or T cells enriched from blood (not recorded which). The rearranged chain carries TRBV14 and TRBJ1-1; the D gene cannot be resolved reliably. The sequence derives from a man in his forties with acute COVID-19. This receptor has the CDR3 CASSRGVNTEAFF. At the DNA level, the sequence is TGTGCCAGCAGCCGCGGGGTAAACACTGAAGCTTTCTTT.